This T cell receptor (beta chain) was sequenced in a study of OX40 agonist ivuxolimab in advanced cancers. Overall study results and limits: Individuals who were partial responders at 0.1-3.0 mg/kg had clonal expansion that ranked among the lowest.

Profiling relied on immunoSEQ multiplex PCR, and the TCRdb table lists in-frame clones only, not all of them. Of 100,000 to 150,000 clones in the sample, just under 95% were seen once. As for this clone: Its specificity is not known.

CDR1 MNHEY and CDR2 SVGAGI come from the germline V gene. Between the trimmed V and J ends, which lost 6 bases and 4 bases, there was a span of 7 bases. The CDR3 loop spans 11 amino acids. V gene TRBV6-5 combines with J gene TRBJ2-7; D is unclear. The sequences come from CD4+ or CD8+ T cells sorted from blood, collected in a trial of the OX40 agonist ivuxolimab. The sequence was obtained from an adult with an advanced solid tumor such as melanoma, head and neck, liver or kidney cancer. In DNA, the CDR3 is TGTGCCAGCAGATCTCAATACGAGCAGTACTTC. Protein: CASRSQYEQYF.